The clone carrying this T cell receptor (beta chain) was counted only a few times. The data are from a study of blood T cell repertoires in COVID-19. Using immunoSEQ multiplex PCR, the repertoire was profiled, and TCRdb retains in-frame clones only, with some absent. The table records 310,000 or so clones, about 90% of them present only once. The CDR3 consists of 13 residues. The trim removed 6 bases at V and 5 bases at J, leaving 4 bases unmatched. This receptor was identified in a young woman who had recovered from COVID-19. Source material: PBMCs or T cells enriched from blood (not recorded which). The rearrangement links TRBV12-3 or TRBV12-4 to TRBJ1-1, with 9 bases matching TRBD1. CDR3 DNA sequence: TGTGCCAGCAGCAGGACAGGGGAGACTGAAGCTTTCTTT. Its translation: CASSRTGETEAFF.